This T cell receptor beta chain was captured by sequencing in a study of identical twins. TCRdb redid the calling of the 5' RACE reads with MiXCR, one entry per CDR3 protein. Of about 520,000 distinct CDR3 sequences in the sample, approximately 22% were seen once. There are a few counts of this clonotype. CDR3 length: 12 residues. Germline lookup yields CDR1 SGHAT and CDR2 FQNNGV. The V end lost 2 bases, the J end lost 6 bases, and 8 bases lay between the germline ends. These data are also associated with another study on T cells expressing NK-cell markers.

The gene calls are TRBV11-2 and TRBJ2-7, with D uncertain. The clonotype comes from a woman aged 18-35 years in good health. The sequenced sample consisted of CD4+ T cells sorted from blood. The CDR3 region has the DNA TGTGCCAGCAGCTTATCCGTAGGCGAGCAGTACTTC. It codes for CASSLSVGEQYF.